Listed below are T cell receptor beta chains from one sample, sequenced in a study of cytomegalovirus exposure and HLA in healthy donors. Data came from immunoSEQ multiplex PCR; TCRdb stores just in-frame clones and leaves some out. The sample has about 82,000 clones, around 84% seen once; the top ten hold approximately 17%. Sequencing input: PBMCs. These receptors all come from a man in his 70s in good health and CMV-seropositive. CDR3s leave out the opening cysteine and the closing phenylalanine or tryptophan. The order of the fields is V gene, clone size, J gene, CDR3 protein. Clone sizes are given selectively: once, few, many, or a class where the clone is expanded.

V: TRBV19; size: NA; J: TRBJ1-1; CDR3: ASSTNRGNTEAF
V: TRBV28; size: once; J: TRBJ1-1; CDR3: ASNEHTGVNTEAF
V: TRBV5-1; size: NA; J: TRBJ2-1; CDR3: ASEERTSGYNEQF
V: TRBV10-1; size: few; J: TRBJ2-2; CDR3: ASSRSVFTGELF
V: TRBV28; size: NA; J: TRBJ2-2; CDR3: ASSPGGWGGELF
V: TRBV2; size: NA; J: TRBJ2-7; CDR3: ASRAGGTPYEQY
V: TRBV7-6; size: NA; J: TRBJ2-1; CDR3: ASSSGVDNEQF
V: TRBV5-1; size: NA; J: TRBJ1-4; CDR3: ASSLEAGGANEKLF
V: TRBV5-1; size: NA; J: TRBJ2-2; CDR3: ASSLRESGELF
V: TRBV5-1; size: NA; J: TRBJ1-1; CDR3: ASSLLAGGMNTEAF
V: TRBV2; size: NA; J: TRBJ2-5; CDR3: ASSDGLTGLETQY
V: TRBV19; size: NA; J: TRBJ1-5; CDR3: ASSGGGGGNQPQH
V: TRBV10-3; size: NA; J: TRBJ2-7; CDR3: AIRETGAYEQY
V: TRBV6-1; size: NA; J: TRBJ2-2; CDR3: ASSELVSFSSGELF
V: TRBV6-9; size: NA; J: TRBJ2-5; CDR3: ASSYAETQY
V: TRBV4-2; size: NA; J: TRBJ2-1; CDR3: ASSQDSSGRNNEQF
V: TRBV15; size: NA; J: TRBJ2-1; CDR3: ATSSGGSSYNEQF
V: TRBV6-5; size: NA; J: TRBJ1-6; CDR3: ASSFNRDSYNSPLH
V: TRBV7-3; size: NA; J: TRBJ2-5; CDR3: ASSPAARETQY
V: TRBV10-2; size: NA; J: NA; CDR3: ASSSGGPYEQY
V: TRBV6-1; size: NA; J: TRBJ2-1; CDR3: ASSDLAGDHEQF
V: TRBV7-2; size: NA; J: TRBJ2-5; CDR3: ASSLGDYTKETQY
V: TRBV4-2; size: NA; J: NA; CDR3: ASSPGLAGGYEQY
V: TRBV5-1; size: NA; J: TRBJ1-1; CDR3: ASGLAGGNTEAF
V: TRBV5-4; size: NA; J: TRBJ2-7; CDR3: ASSVDREDEQY
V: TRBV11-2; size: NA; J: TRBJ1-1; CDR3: ASSRPTGTPRSVTEAF
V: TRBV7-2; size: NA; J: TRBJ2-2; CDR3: ASNPDSPTNTGELF
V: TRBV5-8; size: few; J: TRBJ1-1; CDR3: ASSSGQGAGTEAF
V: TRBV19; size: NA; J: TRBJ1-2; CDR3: ASGTGDYGYT
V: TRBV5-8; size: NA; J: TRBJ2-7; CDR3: ASSFLAGAGSYEQY
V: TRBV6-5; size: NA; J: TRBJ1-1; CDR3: ASSYSNLNTEAF
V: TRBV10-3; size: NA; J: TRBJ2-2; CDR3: ATVGENTGELF
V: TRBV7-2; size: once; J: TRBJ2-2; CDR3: ASSYRGSTGELF
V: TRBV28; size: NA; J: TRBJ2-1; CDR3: ASFGSPGSSYNEQF
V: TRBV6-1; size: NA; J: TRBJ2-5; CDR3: ASSLTSVETQY
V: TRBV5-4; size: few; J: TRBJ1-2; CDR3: ASSLLGLYGYT
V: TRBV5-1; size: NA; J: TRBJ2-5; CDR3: ASSQQGSGSQETQY
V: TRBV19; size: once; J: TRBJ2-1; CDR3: ASSFSGNNEQF
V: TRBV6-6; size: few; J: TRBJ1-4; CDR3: ASSLNPGTPI
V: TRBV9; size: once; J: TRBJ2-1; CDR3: ASSVHGSYNEQF
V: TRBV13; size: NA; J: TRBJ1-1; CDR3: ASSLDRNTEAF
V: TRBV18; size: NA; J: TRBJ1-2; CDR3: ASSTNRAANYGYT
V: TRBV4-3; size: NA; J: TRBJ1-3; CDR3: ASSPGQGPGNTIY
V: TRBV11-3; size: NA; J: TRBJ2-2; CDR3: ASSFGEYTGELF
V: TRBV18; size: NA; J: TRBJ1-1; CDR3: ASSPPGTGANTEAF
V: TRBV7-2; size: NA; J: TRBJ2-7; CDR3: ASSLAFGETYEQY
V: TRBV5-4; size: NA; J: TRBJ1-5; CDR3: ASSLDGVASQPQH
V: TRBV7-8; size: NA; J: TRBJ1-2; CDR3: ASSRGQGSGYT
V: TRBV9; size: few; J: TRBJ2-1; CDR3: ASSVTPGLAKGEQF
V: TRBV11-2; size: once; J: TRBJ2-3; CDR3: ASSFDRSGGVDTQY